Listed here are 24 T cell receptor beta chains from one sample, sequenced in a study of long-term antiretroviral therapy in people with HIV. Survey level was the resolution at which the v3.0 immunoSEQ assay ran. Here immunoSEQ multiplex PCR was the method, and the copy in TCRdb shows in-frame clones only, minus some. The sample shows about 32,000 clones, roughly 97% of them seen only once. This specimen consisted of unsorted PBMCs, obtained 7.6 years after starting antiretroviral therapy. The receptor set was obtained from a man aged 25-45 years with HIV.

The gene calls are TRBV7-3 and TRBJ2-2; TRBD1 aligns across 7 bases. With 5 bases clipped from V and 4 bases from J, the junction kept 7 bases outside the gene matches. Germline-derived CDR1 and CDR2 are SGHTA and FQGTGA. The CDR3 consists of 15 residues. In DNA, the CDR3 is TGTGCCAGCAGCCCTGGGACAGCTAGCACCGGGGAGCTGTTTTTT. The encoded protein is CASSPGTASTGELFF.

This clone showed up just once. The chain is built from TRBV9 and TRBJ2-7; no clear D. This CDR3 has 13 amino acids. From germline, CDR1 is SGDLS and CDR2 YYNGEE. With 1 base removed from V and 0 bases from J, the gap between germline ends came to 5 bases. The CDR3 sequence: CASSVTDSYEQYF. The DNA for the CDR3 is TGTGCCAGCAGCGTAACAGACTCCTACGAGCAGTACTTC.

This clone was recorded only once. The V gene is TRBV27, the J gene TRBJ2-2; D ambiguous. Trimming cost V 5 bases and J 1 base, with 14 bases left between them. CDR1 and CDR2 from the germline V gene are MNHEY and SMNVEV (reference sequence). CDR3 length: 16 amino acids. The CDR3 protein is CASSPRRELNTGELFF. The DNA of the CDR3 is TGTGCCAGCAGTCCCCGTAGGGAATTGAACACCGGGGAGCTGTTTTTT.

CDR3 region: CASSLGAGTEAFF. The DNA of the CDR3 is TGTGCCAGCAGCTTGGGGGCGGGCACTGAAGCTTTCTTT. V is TRBV5-6 and J is TRBJ1-1; D not certain. Germline values: CDR1 SGHDT, CDR2 YYEEEE. The CDR3 consists of 13 residues. The V and J ends lost 0 bases and 4 bases respectively, with 7 bases between them.

The chain joins TRBV6-1 to TRBJ2-2; D perhaps matches TRBD2 (5 bases). The CDR3 totals 15 residues. Germline-derived CDR1 and CDR2 are MNHNS and SASEGT. V was pared by 1 base and J by 3 bases, with 9 bases between. CDR3 coding DNA: TGTGCCAGCAGTGAAGGGACTTTATACACCGGGGAGCTGTTTTTT. It is translated as CASSEGTLYTGELFF.

This chain connects TRBV5-4 to TRBJ2-7; 16 nucleotides align to TRBD2. Germline V CDR1 and CDR2: SGHNT, YYREEE (reference sequence). The CDR3 is made up of 15 amino acids. After removal of 3 bases from V and 4 bases from J, the junction contained 1 base not matched to a gene. As DNA, the CDR3 is TGTGCCAGCAGCTCGGGACTAGCGGGAGGGTACGAGCAGTACTTC. As protein: CASSSGLAGGYEQYF.

This chain links TRBV7-9 with TRBJ2-7; 7 bases line up with TRBD1. Germline V CDR1 and CDR2: SEHNR, FQNEAQ (reference sequence). This CDR3 has 15 residues. The trim removed 1 base at V and 5 bases at J, leaving 8 bases unmatched. CDR3 coding DNA: TGTGCCAGCAGCTTAGAAGGACAGGCCGGAGACGAGCAGTACTTC. The encoded protein is CASSLEGQAGDEQYF.

The chain employs TRBV29-1 and TRBJ2-7, with TRBD2 matching over 7 bases. The trim removed 3 bases at V and 5 bases at J, leaving 16 bases unmatched. CDR1 is SQVTM, CDR2 ANQGSEA, per germline. The CDR3 runs 16 residues. CDR3 DNA: TGCAGCGTTGAGCGGGCTAGTGGGGGGGGAAGGAACGAGCAGTACTTC. Translation: CSVERASGGGRNEQYF.

The gene calls are TRBV2 and TRBJ2-7; tentatively, D is TRBD2 (5 bases). Germline V gives CDR1 SNHLY, CDR2 FYNNEI. The CDR3 consists of 14 residues. The V end was cut by 3 bases, the J end by 5 bases, with 14 bases between. CDR3 residues: CASSDLVFGDEQYF. The CDR3 coding sequence is TGTGCCAGCAGTGATTTGGTGTTCGGGGACGAGCAGTACTTC.

The chain is built from TRBV7-3 and TRBJ2-2; 8 positions match TRBD2. This CDR3 has 14 residues. Per the germline V gene, CDR1 is SGHTA and CDR2 is FQGTGA. J lost 7 bases, V lost 5 bases, and 6 bases had no gene match. The CDR3 loop is CASSPTSEDGELFF. The DNA of the CDR3 is TGTGCCAGCAGCCCGACTAGCGAGGACGGGGAGCTGTTTTTT. Using reference TRBV7-3 and TRBJ2-2 for the parts outside the CDR3, the full variable domain is GAGVSQTPSNKVTEKGKYVELRCDPISGHTALYWYRQSLGQGPEFLIYFQGTGAADDSGLPNDRFFAVRPEGSVSTLKIQRTERGDSAVYLCASSPTSEDGELFFGEGSRLTVL.

The gene calls are TRBV6-1 and TRBJ2-7; perhaps TRBD2 as D (7 bases). Germline lookup yields CDR1 MNHNS and CDR2 SASEGT. V was cut by 4 bases and J by 7 bases, with 17 bases left in between. The length of the CDR3 is 14 residues. Written as DNA, the CDR3 is TGTGCCAGCAGTGGAGGGGGAGGGGTGGGAGAGCAGTACTTC. Translation: CASSGGGGVGEQYF.

The V call is TRBV9, the J call TRBJ2-1; 7 bases line up with TRBD1. The CDR3 loop spans 13 amino acids. CDR1 and CDR2 (germline): SGDLS, YYNGEE. Germline trimming cut 5 bases from V and 3 bases from J; bases unmatched to any gene: 2. The CDR3 DNA follows: TGTGCCAGCAGGGGACAGCTCTACAATGAGCAGTTCTTC. As protein: CASRGQLYNEQFF.

The chain is built from TRBV7-3 and TRBJ2-2, with D unresolved. This CDR3 comprises 15 residues. CDR1 is SGHTA and CDR2 is FQGTGA in the germline V gene. V lost 2 bases and J 7 bases, leaving 14 bases between the germline ends. CDR3 nucleotide sequence: TGTGCCAGCAGCTTAGGCCCCCCGGGTGGCGGGGAGCTGTTTTTT. It codes for CASSLGPPGGGELFF.

The gene calls are TRBV7-2 and TRBJ2-2; 8 bases fit TRBD1. This CDR3 is 14 amino acids long. Germline assignment: CDR1 SGHTA and CDR2 FQGNSA. Germline trimming cut 6 bases from V and 4 bases from J; bases unmatched to any gene: 4. The CDR3 loop is CASRRQGSTGELFF. CDR3 sequence (DNA): TGTGCCAGCAGACGACAGGGGAGCACCGGGGAGCTGTTTTTT.

The J gene is TRBJ1-1, the V gene TRBV11-1; 7 nucleotides match TRBD1. The CDR3 extends over 13 amino acids. The germline gives CDR1 SGHAT, CDR2 FQDESV (reference sequence). Unmatched junction bases numbered 10, after V lost 4 bases and J lost 11 bases. The CDR3 protein is CASSSKGGRAAFF. CDR3 coding DNA: TGTGCCAGCAGCTCCAAAGGGGGCCGCGCGGCTTTCTTT.

The rearrangement uses TRBV6-5 and TRBJ2-1; D is unresolved. The CDR3 extends over 13 amino acids. Trimming shortened V by 2 bases and J by 5 bases, and 7 bases separated the two germline ends. CDR1 and CDR2 (germline): MNHEY, SVGAGI. CDR3 nucleotides: TGTGCCAGCAGTTACCTCCTACACAATGAGCAGTTCTTC. Protein: CASSYLLHNEQFF.

This clone was seen a single time. This chain links TRBV21-1 with TRBJ2-6; the table's D call TRBD1 went unverified against the DNA. TRBV21-1 is a pseudogene locus. The CDR3 extends over 17 amino acids. The CDR3 is CASSNFGSGPGANVLTF. The CDR3 DNA is TGTGCCAGCAGCAATTTTGGGTCAGGGCCCGGGGCCAACGTCCTGACTTTC.

The V call is TRBV2, the J call TRBJ1-5; tentatively, D is TRBD1 (6 bases). V was clipped by 3 bases and J by 4 bases, with 10 bases between them. This CDR3 is 14 amino acids long. Germline lookup yields CDR1 SNHLY and CDR2 FYNNEI. The CDR3 DNA is TGTGCCAGCAGTGATAACAGGGTTAATCAGCCCCAGCATTTT. This sequence encodes CASSDNRVNQPQHF.

The J gene is TRBJ2-2, the V gene TRBV5-1, with unresolved D. The CDR3 covers 15 residues. Trimming shortened V by 2 bases and J by 6 bases, and 14 bases separated the two germline ends. Per the germline V gene, CDR1 is SGHRS and CDR2 is YFSETQ. The CDR3 protein is CASSFSDIGSGELFF. The CDR3 region has the DNA TGCGCCAGCAGCTTCTCGGATATTGGCTCCGGGGAGCTGTTTTTT.

This chain uses TRBV18 with TRBJ1-1; no clear D. Germline V gene lookup returns CDR1 KGHSH and CDR2 LQKENI. This CDR3 has 12 residues. V was cut by 8 bases and J by 1 base, with 8 bases left in between. The CDR3 region has the DNA TGTGCCAGCGCACAAGGGAACACTGAAGCTTTCTTT. This translates into CASAQGNTEAFF.

As for this clone: At one end, the junction sequence differs from germline, possibly due to a read error. The chain joins TRBV7-7 to TRBJ2-1; no definite D call. The germline gives CDR1 SSHAT, CDR2 FNYEAQ (reference sequence). The CDR3 length is 14 residues. Here the CDR3 DNA reads TGTGCTAGCAGCCCCCGGCTAGGTCTTGGTGAGCAGTTCTTC. The encoded protein is CASSPRLGLGEQFF.

The rearrangement uses TRBV4-3 and TRBJ1-5, with D tentatively TRBD1 (6 bases). With 0 bases removed from V and 7 bases from J, the gap between germline ends came to 13 bases. Germline CDR1 reads LGHNA; CDR2 reads YSLEER. The CDR3 extends over 15 amino acids. CDR3 protein: CASSQDWQGNQPQHF. DNA for the CDR3: TGCGCCAGCAGCCAAGACTGGCAGGGGAACCAGCCCCAGCATTTT.

The rearrangement joins TRBV2 to TRBJ1-5; D is perhaps TRBD1 (5 bases). V was trimmed by 6 bases and J by 1 base, leaving 13 bases between them. Germline V CDR1 and CDR2: SNHLY, FYNNEI. CDR3 size: 15 residues. Here the CDR3 DNA reads TGTGCCAGCAGCGATGGGGGAAGGAGCAATCAGCCCCAGCATTTT. Amino acid sequence: CASSDGGRSNQPQHF.

J is TRBJ2-1 and V is TRBV4-3; D unresolved. From germline, CDR1 is LGHNA and CDR2 YSLEER. The CDR3 is 15 amino acids. V lost 1 base, J lost 6 bases, and 13 bases lay in between. The CDR3 nucleotides read TGCGCCAGCAGCCAAGGTTGGGCTTTAGGCAATGAGCAGTTCTTC. Its translation: CASSQGWALGNEQFF.